The clone carrying this T cell receptor (beta chain) has ten or more counts. Germline assignment: CDR1 SGHTA and CDR2 FQGNSA. The junction had 10 bases not matched to a gene; V was cut back by 4 bases and J by 4 bases. The CDR3 is made up of 16 amino acids. TCRdb independently ran MiXCR on the RT-PCR reads; one entry per CDR3 protein. The sample yields approximately 720,000 distinct CDR3 sequences, 14% seen once. The receptor was isolated from a female donor in good health, serving as a healthy control. The chain links TRBV7-2 to TRBJ2-3; 8 nucleotides match TRBD2. The sequenced sample was memory CD4+ T cells from blood. The chain's CDR3 is CASSSQGLAGADTQYF. Written as DNA, the CDR3 is TGTGCCAGCAGCTCCCAGGGGCTAGCGGGCGCAGATACGCAGTATTTT.